The rows below give T cell receptor beta chains drawn from one sample of a study of identical twins. From the 5' RACE reads, TCRdb called clonotypes with MiXCR, one entry per CDR3 protein. The repertoire has about 900,000 distinct CDR3 sequences, approximately 13% of them found once; the top ten carry around 1.6%. These data were also filed under a second study, of yellow fever vaccine responses in identical twins.

The sequenced sample consisted of PBMCs. These receptors were obtained from a woman between 18 and 30 years old in good health. CDR3s include the opening cysteine and the closing phenylalanine or tryptophan. Fields, in order: J gene, CDR3 length, clone size, D gene, V gene, CDR3 DNA, CDR3 protein. The D gene is left open where the match is weak. Rows may omit the clone size; those that give it use once, few, many or a size class.

TRBJ2-2	15	-	-	TRBV5-1	TGCGCCAGCAGCGAAGGGAATGTAGGCACCGGGGAGCTGTTTTTT	CASSEGNVGTGELFF
TRBJ2-1	18	-	TRBD2	TRBV24-1	TGTGCCACCAGTGATCTCCCCTCGACTAGCGGGAGAGGCAATGAGCAGTTCTTC	CATSDLPSTSGRGNEQFF
TRBJ1-5	14	-	-	TRBV28	TGTGCCAGCATCAATAATTTGGGGGCTCAGCCCCAGCATTTT	CASINNLGAQPQHF
TRBJ1-1	13	-	-	TRBV7-9	TGTGCCAGCAGCTTAGTTATGGGTACTCAAGCTTTCTTT	CASSLVMGTQAFF
TRBJ2-2	15	-	-	TRBV28	TGTGCCAGCAGGCATGGAGGGGACAACACCGGGGAGCTGTTTTTT	CASRHGGDNTGELFF
TRBJ1-5	18	-	-	TRBV27	TGTGCCAGCAGTTTACAAGGCGTAAGGACGGGGAGCAATCAGCCCCAGCATTTT	CASSLQGVRTGSNQPQHF
TRBJ2-1	12	-	-	TRBV10-3	TGTGCCATCAGTGACGGACTGGGTGAGCAGTTCTTC	CAISDGLGEQFF
TRBJ2-7	13	-	-	TRBV12-3/TRBV12-4	TGTGCCAGCAGTTTTGTTTCGGCCTACGAGCAGTACTTC	CASSFVSAYEQYF
TRBJ1-1	14	few	-	TRBV18	TGTGCCAGCTCACCGGGGGTGGAGGACACTGAAGCTTTCTTT	CASSPGVEDTEAFF
TRBJ1-2	12	-	-	TRBV12-3/TRBV12-4	TGTGCCAGCACCCCGGTAGGGTATGGCTACACCTTC	CASTPVGYGYTF
TRBJ2-3	16	-	TRBD2	TRBV20-1	TGCATCCCTGGGACTAGCGGGAGACCTAGCACAGATACGCAGTATTTT	CIPGTSGRPSTDTQYF
TRBJ2-3	13	-	-	TRBV2	TGTGCCAGCGGGGACTTCTTCACAGATACGCAGTATTTT	CASGDFFTDTQYF
TRBJ1-1	13	-	-	TRBV12-3/TRBV12-4	TGTGCCAGCAGTCCACCCCCTGGGACTGAAGCTTTCTTT	CASSPPPGTEAFF
TRBJ2-3	13	-	-	TRBV9	TGTGCCAGCAGCGCCGTGAACACAGATACGCAGTATTTT	CASSAVNTDTQYF
TRBJ2-3	15	few	-	TRBV28	TGTGCCAGCAGTTTTTTTGGGGGAGGTTCGGATACGCAGTATTTT	CASSFFGGGSDTQYF
TRBJ2-7	15	few	-	TRBV7-9	TGTGCCTCCCAGAGAAATGACGCGATCTTATACGAGCAGTACTTC	CASQRNDAILYEQYF
TRBJ1-4	15	-	TRBD1	TRBV11-2	TGTGCCAGCAGTTCGGACAGGGTAACTAATGAAAAACTGTTTTTT	CASSSDRVTNEKLFF
TRBJ1-1	14	-	TRBD1	TRBV15	TGTGCCGTCCGACAGGGGGTTATGAACACTGAAGCTTTCTTT	CAVRQGVMNTEAFF
TRBJ2-1	14	-	-	TRBV24-1	TGTGCCACCAGCCCTGGGACCTCCTACAATGTGCAGTTCTTC	CATSPGTSYNVQFF
TRBJ2-1	18	-	TRBD2	TRBV11-2	TGTGCCAGCAGCTCCCGACCGGGAGGGTCCCCCTCCTACAATGAGCAGTTCTTC	CASSSRPGGSPSYNEQFF